The 25 T cell receptor beta chains listed next were all sequenced from one sample in a study of T cells in Graves' hyperthyroidism and ophthalmopathy. Researchers took RNA transcripts and amplified the TCR beta CDR3 regions from them. An initial round of RT-PCR targeting the TCR CDR3 relied on the HTBI primer set. TCRdb independently ran MiXCR on the multiplex PCR reads; one entry per CDR3 protein. The sample holds a few hundred thousand distinct CDR3 sequences, around a sixth seen once. The sample taken for sequencing was blood. These receptors were collected from a young woman with Graves' hyperthyroidism.

This clonotype came up many times. V is TRBV5-1 and J is TRBJ1-6, with TRBD1 as a possible D gene (6 bases). Per the germline V gene, CDR1 is SGHRS and CDR2 is YFSETQ. CDR3 length: 17 amino acids. Trimming removed 0 bases at V and 5 bases at J, with 15 bases between. The CDR3 coding sequence is TGCGCCAGCAGCTTGGAACCTCAGGGGTCGAATAATTCACCCCTCCACTTT. Translating it yields CASSLEPQGSNNSPLHF.

This clonotype was seen repeatedly, ten times or more. The CDR3 reads CSVAPTLATEAFF. Written as DNA, the CDR3 is TGCAGCGTTGCCCCGACACTTGCCACTGAAGCTTTCTTT. The chain combines TRBV29-1 with TRBJ1-1; D is uncertain. CDR1 is SQVTM and CDR2 is ANQGSEA in the germline V gene. The ends were cut back, 4 bases at V and 4 bases at J, with 13 bases in the middle. CDR3 length: 13 residues.

The rearrangement links TRBV12-3 or TRBV12-4 to TRBJ2-2, with 12 bases aligning to TRBD2. The CDR3 contains 16 residues. V was clipped by 6 bases and J by 5 bases; unmatched bases: 7. Here the CDR3 DNA reads TGTGCCAGCAGAGGAGGACTAGCGGGAAGTACCGGGGAGCTGTTTTTT. As protein: CASRGGLAGSTGELFF.

This clonotype was picked up many times. The chain combines TRBV27 with TRBJ2-3, with TRBD2 matching 7 bases. V trimming: 7 bases; J trimming: 4 bases; junction bases outside the gene matches: 14. The CDR3 loop spans 16 amino acids. Germline loops: CDR1 MNHEY, CDR2 SMNVEV (reference sequence). The chain's CDR3 is CASIKTWAGVSDTQYF. The CDR3 region has the DNA TGTGCCAGCATCAAAACTTGGGCGGGAGTGTCAGATACGCAGTATTTT.

This clonotype came up a few times. The chain couples TRBV29-1 to TRBJ2-2; the D gene is possibly TRBD1 (6 bases). Germline CDR1 reads SQVTM; CDR2 reads ANQGSEA. V lost 4 bases to trimming and J lost 8 bases, with 8 bases between them. The CDR3 consists of 11 residues. CDR3 in DNA: TGCAGCGTTGTGGGGGCGGGGGAGCTGTTTTTT. Its protein is CSVVGAGELFF.

This chain joins TRBV7-2 and TRBJ2-5; a weak D match, TRBD2 (7 bases). There are 17 residues in the CDR3. The V end lost 5 bases, the J end lost 1 base, and 20 bases lay between the germline ends. Looked up from germline, CDR1 is SGHTA and CDR2 is FQGNSA. CDR3 amino acids: CASSPGSRGGTQETQYF. The CDR3 nucleotides read TGTGCCAGCAGCCCGGGTAGCAGGGGAGGGACCCAAGAGACCCAGTACTTC.

This clonotype showed up many times. The rearrangement joins TRBV30 to TRBJ1-5, with no clear D. Per germline, CDR1 GTSNPN and CDR2 SVGIG (reference sequence). Trimming left V 0 bases short and J 2 bases short, with 14 bases between. CDR3 length equals 16 residues. CDR3 DNA: TGTGCCTGGAGTGTACGCTGGGTCGGAGGCAATCAGCCCCAGCATTTT. It yields the protein CAWSVRWVGGNQPQHF.

This clonotype has a count of ten or more. Here the CDR3 reads CASSLGTGDDTEAFF. The CDR3 DNA sequence: TGTGCCAGCAGTTTAGGGACAGGGGATGACACTGAAGCTTTCTTT. This rearrangement joins TRBV27 to TRBJ1-1, with 10 bases identical to TRBD1. Per germline, CDR1 MNHEY and CDR2 SMNVEV (reference sequence). V was pared by 2 bases and J by 3 bases, with 3 bases of the junction left unmatched. CDR3 length: 15 amino acids.

The CDR3 region has the DNA TGTGCCAGCAGACGGGGGACAGCAGATACGCAGTATTTT. Encoded protein: CASRRGTADTQYF. The chain uses TRBV6-2 or TRBV6-3 and TRBJ2-3; TRBD1 might be the D (7 bases). Germline V gene sequence: CDR1 MNHEY, CDR2 SVGEGT. The CDR3 is 13 amino acids. The V end lost 6 bases, the J end lost 4 bases, and 11 bases lay between the germline ends.

This clonotype was counted only a few times. The CDR3 is CATSDLFGGANTGELFF. CDR3 DNA sequence: TGTGCCACCAGTGATTTGTTCGGGGGAGCGAACACCGGGGAGCTGTTTTTT. The rearrangement links TRBV24-1 to TRBJ2-2, with a possible D match to TRBD2 (6 bases). This CDR3 has 17 residues. CDR1 is KGHDR and CDR2 is SFDVKD in the germline V gene. V was trimmed by 0 bases and J by 0 bases, leaving 10 bases between them.

The sample holds many counts of this clonotype. The chain employs TRBV12-5 and TRBJ2-1; 7 bases fit TRBD2. V was pared by 4 bases and J by 10 bases, with 13 bases of the junction left unmatched. The germline V gene has CDR1 LGHNT and CDR2 FRNRAP. The CDR3 is 15 amino acids. The DNA of the CDR3 is TGTGCTAGTGGTTCCACCGGGACTAATCCACGGGAGCAGTTCTTC. Protein product: CASGSTGTNPREQFF.

This chain links TRBV6-2 or TRBV6-3 with TRBJ2-5, with TRBD2 matching over 9 bases. The germline gives CDR1 MNHEY, CDR2 SVGEGT. J lost 4 bases, V lost 7 bases, and 16 bases had no gene match. The CDR3 has 17 amino acids. In DNA form, the CDR3 reads TGTGCCAGCAAAACGACTGCGGTAGCGGGAGTTGCAGAGACCCAGTACTTC. Amino acids: CASKTTAVAGVAETQYF.

This clonotype occurred many times. This chain joins TRBV7-2 and TRBJ2-7; D call uncertain. V lost 1 base, J lost 0 bases, and 7 bases lay in between. Germline V gene sequence: CDR1 SGHTA, CDR2 FQGNSA. CDR3 length: 14 residues. The CDR3 here is CASSLEFPSYEQYF. The CDR3, as DNA: TGTGCCAGCAGCTTAGAATTCCCCTCCTACGAGCAGTACTTC. Full variable domain (rest looked up from reference TRBV7-2 and TRBJ2-7): GAGVSQSPSNKVTEKGKDVELRCDPISGHTALYWYRQSLGQGLEFLIYFQGNSAPDKSGLPSDRFSAERTGGSVSTLTIQRTQQEDSAVYLCASSLEFPSYEQYFGPGTRLTVT.

This clonotype was seen at least ten times. This chain links TRBV5-5 with TRBJ1-1, with D unresolved. Germline V gene sequence: CDR1 SGHKS, CDR2 YYEKEE (reference sequence). Trimming took off 4 bases at V and 4 bases at J, with 11 bases between the two ends. The CDR3 consists of 13 residues. CDR3 residues: CASSTTRLTEAFF. CDR3 in DNA: TGTGCCAGCAGCACGACACGTCTCACTGAAGCTTTCTTT.

This clonotype was seen many times. J is TRBJ1-1 and V is TRBV2, with 11 bases fitting TRBD1. Looked up from germline, CDR1 is SNHLY and CDR2 is FYNNEI. The length of the CDR3 is 17 residues. V dropped 4 bases and J dropped 0; count of bases not matched to a gene: 7. CDR3 coding DNA: TGTGCCAGCAGTGGGGACAGGGGGACGGGAGTGAACACTGAAGCTTTCTTT. Protein: CASSGDRGTGVNTEAFF.

Regarding this clonotype: One junction end disagrees with the germline gene, perhaps due to a read error. The J gene is TRBJ1-5, the V gene TRBV7-9; 11 bases line up with TRBD1. The CDR3 is made up of 14 amino acids. Germline-derived CDR1 and CDR2 are SEHNR and FQNEAQ (reference sequence). CDR3 nucleotide sequence: TGTGCCAGCAGCGCCACGGGACAGGGGGTCCCCTGGGATTTT. This encodes CASSATGQGVPWDF.

Written as DNA, the CDR3 is TGTGCCAGCAGTAACCCGGGCCACACCTCTGGAAACACCATATATTTT. Its translation: CASSNPGHTSGNTIYF. The chain employs TRBV12-3 or TRBV12-4 and TRBJ1-3; no clear D gene. The CDR3 has 16 residues. V gave up 5 bases and J gave up 0 bases, with 14 bases separating them.

The sample holds a few counts of this clonotype. This chain links TRBV20-1 with TRBJ2-1, with D uncertain. The CDR3 consists of 16 residues. Germline-derived CDR1 and CDR2 are DFQATT and SNEGSKA (reference sequence). V lost 1 base and J lost 0, with 13 bases in between. DNA for the CDR3: TGCAGTGCTAGAGGAGCCGACGGCAGCTCCTACAATGAGCAGTTCTTC. It codes for CSARGADGSSYNEQFF.

This clonotype turned up a few times. The rearrangement joins TRBV28 to TRBJ2-4, with D tentatively TRBD2 (6 bases). This CDR3 is built from 17 residues. Germline CDR1 and CDR2: MDHEN and SYDVKM. Trimming shortened V by 4 bases and J by 0 bases, and 16 bases separated the two germline ends. For the CDR3, the DNA is TGTGCCAGCAGTTCGTATAAAGGACTACTAGCCAAAAACATTCAGTACTTC. Its translation: CASSSYKGLLAKNIQYF.

This clonotype was recorded at least ten times. The gene calls are TRBV5-5 and TRBJ2-2; 9 bases are a match to TRBD2. The germline gives CDR1 SGHKS, CDR2 YYEKEE (reference sequence). The length of the CDR3 is 16 residues. V dropped 4 bases and J dropped 0; count of bases not matched to a gene: 4. Here the CDR3 DNA reads TGTGCCAGCAGCCTGGCGGGAGGGACGAACACCGGGGAGCTGTTTTTT. Residues: CASSLAGGTNTGELFF.

At least ten counts were recorded for this clonotype. The chain recombines TRBV20-1 with TRBJ2-1; the D gene is possibly TRBD2 (6 bases). Germline CDR1 DFQATT, CDR2 SNEGSKA (reference sequence). The CDR3 extends over 17 amino acids. V was clipped by 6 bases and J by 0 bases, with 21 bases between them. In DNA form, the CDR3 reads TGCAGTGCGAACCCTAGCGCTCTTACTTCCTCCTACAATGAGCAGTTCTTC. It is translated as CSANPSALTSSYNEQFF.

This clonotype was counted ten times or more. This chain uses TRBV13 with TRBJ2-7, with D possibly being TRBD1 or TRBD2 (5 bases each). Trimming cost V 4 bases and J 7 bases, with 17 bases left between them. Per germline, CDR1 PRHDT and CDR2 FYEKMQ (reference sequence). This CDR3 region has 14 residues. The CDR3 DNA reads TGTGCCAGCAGCTGGGGGAGACCTCCTAATGAGCAGTACTTC. It is translated as CASSWGRPPNEQYF.

This clonotype was seen a handful of times. The CDR3 sequence: CATSRDRGAGEKLFF. CDR3 in DNA: TGTGCCACCAGCAGAGATCGGGGGGCCGGGGAAAAACTGTTTTTT. The chain couples TRBV15 to TRBJ1-4; D is possibly TRBD1 (6 bases). The CDR3 has 15 amino acids. Germline-derived CDR1 and CDR2 are LNHNV and YYDKDF (reference sequence). V lost 0 bases, J lost 8 bases, and 13 bases lay in between.

The chain combines TRBV28 with TRBJ2-7; 10 bases are shared with TRBD2. This CDR3 is 16 amino acids long. Trimming at V came to 6 bases and at J to 3 bases, leaving 11 bases not matched to a gene. Germline V gene lookup returns CDR1 MDHEN and CDR2 SYDVKM. The CDR3 is CASRGLAGAFLYEQYF. CDR3 nucleotide sequence: TGTGCCAGCAGGGGTCTAGCGGGGGCCTTCCTCTACGAGCAGTACTTC. The complete variable domain, with remaining parts taken from reference TRBV28 and TRBJ2-7, reads DVKVTQSSRYLVKRTGEKVFLECVQDMDHENMFWYRQDPGLGLRLIYFSYDVKMKEKGDIPEGYSVSREKKERFSLILESASTNQTSMYLCASRGLAGAFLYEQYFGPGTRLTVT.

This clonotype was observed many times. The rearrangement joins TRBV2 to TRBJ1-4, with TRBD1 as a possible D gene (5 bases). The CDR3 runs 17 residues. V was cut by 7 bases and J by 4 bases, with 22 bases left in between. Germline V lookup: CDR1 SNHLY, CDR2 FYNNEI. The CDR3 nucleotides read TGTGCCAGCATCCCCCTAAAAGACAGTCACAGTAATGAAAAACTGTTTTTT. It encodes CASIPLKDSHSNEKLFF.